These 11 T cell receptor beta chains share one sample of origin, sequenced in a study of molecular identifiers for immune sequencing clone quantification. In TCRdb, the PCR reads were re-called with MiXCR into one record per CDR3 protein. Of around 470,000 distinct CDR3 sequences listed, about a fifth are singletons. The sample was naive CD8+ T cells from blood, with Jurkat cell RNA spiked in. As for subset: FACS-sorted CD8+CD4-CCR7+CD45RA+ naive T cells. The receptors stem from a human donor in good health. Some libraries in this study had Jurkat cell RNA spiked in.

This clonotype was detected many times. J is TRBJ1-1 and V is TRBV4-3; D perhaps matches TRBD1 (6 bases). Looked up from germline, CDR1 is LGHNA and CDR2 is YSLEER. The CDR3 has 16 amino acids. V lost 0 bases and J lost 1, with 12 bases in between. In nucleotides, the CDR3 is TGCGCCAGCAGCCAAGATTTGGGACATCAGAACACTGAAGCTTTCTTT. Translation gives CASSQDLGHQNTEAFF.

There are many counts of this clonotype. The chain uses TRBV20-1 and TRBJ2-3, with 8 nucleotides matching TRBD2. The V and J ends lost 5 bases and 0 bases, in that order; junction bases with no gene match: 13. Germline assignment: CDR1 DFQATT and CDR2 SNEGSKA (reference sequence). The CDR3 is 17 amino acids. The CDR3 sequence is CSAQPPLLAGSTDTQYF. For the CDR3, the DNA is TGCAGTGCTCAACCCCCTTTATTAGCGGGAAGCACAGATACGCAGTATTTT.

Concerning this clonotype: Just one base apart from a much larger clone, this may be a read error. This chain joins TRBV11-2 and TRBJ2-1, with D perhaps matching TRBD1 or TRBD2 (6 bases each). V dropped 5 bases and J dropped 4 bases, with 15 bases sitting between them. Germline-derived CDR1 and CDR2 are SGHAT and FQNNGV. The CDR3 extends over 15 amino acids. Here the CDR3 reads CASSPFGGGYNEQFF. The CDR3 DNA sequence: TGTGCCAGCAGCCCCTTCGGAGGGGGGTACAATGAGCAGTTCTTC.

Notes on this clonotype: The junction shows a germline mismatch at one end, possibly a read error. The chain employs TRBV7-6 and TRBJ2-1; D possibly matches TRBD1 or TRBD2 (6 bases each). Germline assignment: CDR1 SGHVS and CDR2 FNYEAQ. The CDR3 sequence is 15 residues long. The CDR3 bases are TGTGCCAGCGGCTTAGACGGGGGCCCCTACAATGAGCAGTTCTTC. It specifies CASGLDGGPYNEQFF.

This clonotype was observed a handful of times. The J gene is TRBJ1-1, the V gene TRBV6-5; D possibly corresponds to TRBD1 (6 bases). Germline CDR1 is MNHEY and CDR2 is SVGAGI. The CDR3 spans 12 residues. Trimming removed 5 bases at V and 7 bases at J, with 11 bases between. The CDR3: CASSTGSGEAFF. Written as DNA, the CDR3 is TGTGCCAGCAGTACAGGGAGTGGTGAAGCTTTCTTT.

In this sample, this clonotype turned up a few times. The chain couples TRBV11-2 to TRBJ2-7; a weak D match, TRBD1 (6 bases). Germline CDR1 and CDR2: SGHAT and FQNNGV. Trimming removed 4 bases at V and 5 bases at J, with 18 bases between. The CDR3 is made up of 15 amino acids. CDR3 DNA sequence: TGTGCCAGCAGCTCACCCCCGACAGGCGCCCACGAGCAGTACTTC. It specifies CASSSPPTGAHEQYF.

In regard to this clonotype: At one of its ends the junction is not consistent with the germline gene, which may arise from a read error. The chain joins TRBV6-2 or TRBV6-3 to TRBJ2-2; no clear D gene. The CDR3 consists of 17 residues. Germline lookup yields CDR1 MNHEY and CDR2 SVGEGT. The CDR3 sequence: CASSYPDTFAKTGELFF. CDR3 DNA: TGTGCCAGCAGTTACCCTGACACGTTCGCGAAAACCGGGGAGCTGTTTTTT.

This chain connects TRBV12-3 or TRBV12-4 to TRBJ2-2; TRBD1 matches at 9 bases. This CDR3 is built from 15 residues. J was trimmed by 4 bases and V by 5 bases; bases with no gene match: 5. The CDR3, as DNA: TGTGCCAGCAGTGACGGACAGGGGTTCACCGGGGAGCTGTTTTTT. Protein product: CASSDGQGFTGELFF.

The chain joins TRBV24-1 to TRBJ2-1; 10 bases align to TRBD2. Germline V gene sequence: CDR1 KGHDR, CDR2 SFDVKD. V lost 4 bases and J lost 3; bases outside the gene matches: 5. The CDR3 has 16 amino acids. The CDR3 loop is CATSEPRTSGYNEQFF. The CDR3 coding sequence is TGTGCCACCAGTGAACCGCGGACTAGCGGCTACAATGAGCAGTTCTTC.

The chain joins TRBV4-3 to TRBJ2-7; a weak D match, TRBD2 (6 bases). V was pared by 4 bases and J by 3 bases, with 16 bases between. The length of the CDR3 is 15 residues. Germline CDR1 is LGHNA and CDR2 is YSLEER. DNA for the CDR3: TGCGCCAGCAGCCCTGTCCGGGGAGGAGGCTACGAGCAGTACTTC. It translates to CASSPVRGGGYEQYF.

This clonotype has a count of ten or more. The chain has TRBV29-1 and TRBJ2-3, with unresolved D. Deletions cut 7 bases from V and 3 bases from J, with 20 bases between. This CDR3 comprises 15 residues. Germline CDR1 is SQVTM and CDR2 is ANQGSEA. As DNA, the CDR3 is TGCAGCGGATCTCTTGGCCCCGAAGGTACAGATACGCAGTATTTT. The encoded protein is CSGSLGPEGTDTQYF.